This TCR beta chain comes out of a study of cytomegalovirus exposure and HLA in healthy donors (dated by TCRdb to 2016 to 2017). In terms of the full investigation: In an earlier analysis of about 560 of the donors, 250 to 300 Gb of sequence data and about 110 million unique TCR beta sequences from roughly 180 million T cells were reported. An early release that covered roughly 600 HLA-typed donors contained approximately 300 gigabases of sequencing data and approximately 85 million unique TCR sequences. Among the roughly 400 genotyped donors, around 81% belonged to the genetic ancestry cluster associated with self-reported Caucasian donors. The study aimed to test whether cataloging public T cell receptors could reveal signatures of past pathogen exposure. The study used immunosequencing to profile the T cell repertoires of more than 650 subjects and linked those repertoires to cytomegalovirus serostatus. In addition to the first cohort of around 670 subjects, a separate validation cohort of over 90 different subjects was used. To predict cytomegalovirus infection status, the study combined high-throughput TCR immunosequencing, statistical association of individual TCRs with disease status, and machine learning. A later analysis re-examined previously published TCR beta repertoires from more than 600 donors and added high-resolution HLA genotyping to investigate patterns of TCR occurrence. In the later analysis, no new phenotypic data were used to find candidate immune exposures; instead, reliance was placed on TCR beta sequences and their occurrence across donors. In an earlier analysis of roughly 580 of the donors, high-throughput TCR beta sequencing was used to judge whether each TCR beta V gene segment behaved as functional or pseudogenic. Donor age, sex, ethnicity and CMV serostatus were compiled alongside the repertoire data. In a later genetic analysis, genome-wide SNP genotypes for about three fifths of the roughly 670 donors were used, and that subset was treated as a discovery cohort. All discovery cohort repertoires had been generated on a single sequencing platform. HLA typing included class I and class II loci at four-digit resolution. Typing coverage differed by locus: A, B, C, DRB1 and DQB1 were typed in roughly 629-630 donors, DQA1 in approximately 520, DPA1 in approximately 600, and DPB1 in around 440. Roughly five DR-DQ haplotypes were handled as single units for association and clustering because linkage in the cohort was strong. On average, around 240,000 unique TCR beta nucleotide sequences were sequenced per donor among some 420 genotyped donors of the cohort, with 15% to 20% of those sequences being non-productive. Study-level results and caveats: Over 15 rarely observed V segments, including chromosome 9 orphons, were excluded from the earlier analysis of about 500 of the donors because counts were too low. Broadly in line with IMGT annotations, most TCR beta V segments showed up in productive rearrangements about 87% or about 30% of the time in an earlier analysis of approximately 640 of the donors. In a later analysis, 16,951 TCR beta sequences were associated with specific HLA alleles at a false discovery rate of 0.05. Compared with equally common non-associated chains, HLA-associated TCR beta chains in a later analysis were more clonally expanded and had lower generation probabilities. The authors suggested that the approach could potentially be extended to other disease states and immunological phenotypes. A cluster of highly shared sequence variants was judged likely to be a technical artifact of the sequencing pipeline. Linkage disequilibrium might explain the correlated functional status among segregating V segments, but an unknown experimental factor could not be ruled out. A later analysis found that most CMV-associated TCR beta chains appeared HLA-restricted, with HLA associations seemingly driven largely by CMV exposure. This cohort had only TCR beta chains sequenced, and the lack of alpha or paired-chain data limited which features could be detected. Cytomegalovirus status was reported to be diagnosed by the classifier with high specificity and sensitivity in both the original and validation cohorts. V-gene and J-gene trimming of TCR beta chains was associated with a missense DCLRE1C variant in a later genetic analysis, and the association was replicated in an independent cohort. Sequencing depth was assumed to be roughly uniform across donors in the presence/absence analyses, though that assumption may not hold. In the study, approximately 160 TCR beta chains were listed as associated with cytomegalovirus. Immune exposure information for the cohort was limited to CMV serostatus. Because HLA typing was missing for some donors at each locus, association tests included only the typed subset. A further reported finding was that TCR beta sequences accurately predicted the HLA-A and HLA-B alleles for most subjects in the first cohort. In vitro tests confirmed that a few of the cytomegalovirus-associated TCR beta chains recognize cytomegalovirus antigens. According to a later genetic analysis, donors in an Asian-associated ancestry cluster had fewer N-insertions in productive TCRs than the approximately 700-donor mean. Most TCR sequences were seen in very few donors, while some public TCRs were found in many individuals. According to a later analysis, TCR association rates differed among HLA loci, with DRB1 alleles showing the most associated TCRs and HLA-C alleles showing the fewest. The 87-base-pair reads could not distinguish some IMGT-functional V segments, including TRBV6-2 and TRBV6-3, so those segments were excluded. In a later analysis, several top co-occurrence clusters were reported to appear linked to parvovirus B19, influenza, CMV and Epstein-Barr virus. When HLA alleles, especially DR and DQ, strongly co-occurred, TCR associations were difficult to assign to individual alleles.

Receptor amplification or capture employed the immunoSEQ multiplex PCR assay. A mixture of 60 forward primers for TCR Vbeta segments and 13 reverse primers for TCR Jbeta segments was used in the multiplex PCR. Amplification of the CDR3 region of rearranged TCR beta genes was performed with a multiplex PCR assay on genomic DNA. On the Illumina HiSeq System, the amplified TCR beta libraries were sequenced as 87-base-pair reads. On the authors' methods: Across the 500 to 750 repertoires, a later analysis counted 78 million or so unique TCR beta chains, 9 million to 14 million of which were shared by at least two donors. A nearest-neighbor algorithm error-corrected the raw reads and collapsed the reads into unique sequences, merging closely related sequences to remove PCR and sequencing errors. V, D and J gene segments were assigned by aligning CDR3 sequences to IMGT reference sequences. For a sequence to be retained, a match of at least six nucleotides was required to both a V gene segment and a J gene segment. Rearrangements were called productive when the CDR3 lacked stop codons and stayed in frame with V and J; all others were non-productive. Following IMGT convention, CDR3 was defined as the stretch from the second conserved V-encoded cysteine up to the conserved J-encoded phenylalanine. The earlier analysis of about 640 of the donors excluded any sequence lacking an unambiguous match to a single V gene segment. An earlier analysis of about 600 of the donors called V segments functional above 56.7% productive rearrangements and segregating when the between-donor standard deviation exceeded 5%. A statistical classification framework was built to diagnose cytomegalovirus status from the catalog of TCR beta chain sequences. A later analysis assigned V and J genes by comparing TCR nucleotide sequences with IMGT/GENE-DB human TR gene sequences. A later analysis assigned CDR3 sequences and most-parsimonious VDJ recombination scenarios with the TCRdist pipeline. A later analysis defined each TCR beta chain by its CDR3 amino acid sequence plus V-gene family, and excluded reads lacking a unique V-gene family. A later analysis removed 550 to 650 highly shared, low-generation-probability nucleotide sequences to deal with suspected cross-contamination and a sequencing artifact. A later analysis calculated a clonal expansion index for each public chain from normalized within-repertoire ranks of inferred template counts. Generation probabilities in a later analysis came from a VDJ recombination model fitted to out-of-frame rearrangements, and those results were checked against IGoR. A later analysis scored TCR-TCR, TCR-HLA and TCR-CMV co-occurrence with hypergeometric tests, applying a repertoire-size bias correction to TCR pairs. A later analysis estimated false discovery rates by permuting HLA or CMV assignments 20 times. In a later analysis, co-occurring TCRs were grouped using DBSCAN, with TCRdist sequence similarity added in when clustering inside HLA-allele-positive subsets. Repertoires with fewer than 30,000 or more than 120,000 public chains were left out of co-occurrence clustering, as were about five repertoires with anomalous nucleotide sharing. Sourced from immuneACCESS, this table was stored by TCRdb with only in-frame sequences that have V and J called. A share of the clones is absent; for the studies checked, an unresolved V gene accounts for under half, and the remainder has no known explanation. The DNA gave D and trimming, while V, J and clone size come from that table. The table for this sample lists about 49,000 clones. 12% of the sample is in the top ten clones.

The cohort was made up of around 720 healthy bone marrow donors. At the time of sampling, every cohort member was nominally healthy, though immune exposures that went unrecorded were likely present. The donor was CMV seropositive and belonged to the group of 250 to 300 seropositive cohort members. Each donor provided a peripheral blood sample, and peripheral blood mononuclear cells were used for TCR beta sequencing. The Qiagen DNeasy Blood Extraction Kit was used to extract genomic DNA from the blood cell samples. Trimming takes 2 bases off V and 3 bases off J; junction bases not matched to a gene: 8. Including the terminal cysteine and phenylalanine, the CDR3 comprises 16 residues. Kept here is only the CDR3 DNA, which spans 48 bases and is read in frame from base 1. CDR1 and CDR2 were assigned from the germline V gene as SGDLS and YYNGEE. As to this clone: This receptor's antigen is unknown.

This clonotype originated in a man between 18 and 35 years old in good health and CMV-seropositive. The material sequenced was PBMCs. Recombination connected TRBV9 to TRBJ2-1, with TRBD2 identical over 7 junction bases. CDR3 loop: CASSVTGREVYNEQFF. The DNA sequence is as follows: TGTGCCAGCAGCGTTACTGGACGGGAGGTCTACAATGAGCAGTTCTTC.